This record looks at one T cell receptor (beta chain) sequence and its context. Its antigen is undetermined. The junction and the germline gene differ at one end; a read error may be behind it. This sample was taken from a study of beta chain features in type 1 diabetes. Study background: What patients shared with healthy donors was a similar profile of age, gender and cell yields. Findings of the study overall: PCR might favor shorter templates, but any such skew would affect patients and controls equally. Whether TCRB rearrangement is influenced by HLA type went unresolved here.

TCRB transcripts that were expressed got sequenced, as all of the isolated RNA had been reverse transcribed. Assay: immunoSEQ multiplex PCR; the TCRdb copy retains only in-frame clones and omits some. Found here are approximately 250,000 clones, 9.6% of them singletons; the top ten hold 0.03% to 0.04%. In total, each donor contributed a single heparinised blood draw that averaged about 100 mL. The TCR originated in a woman younger than 30 in good health. Sequencing used naive CD4+ T cells from blood.

CDR3 nucleotides: TGTGCCAGCAGCGAGAGGGGAGGGAACTCTGAAGCTTTCTTT. Translation: CASSERGGNSEAFF. The chain carries TRBV9 and TRBJ1-1; tentative D call: TRBD1 (5 bases). The length of the CDR3 is 14 residues. Germline V gene sequence: CDR1 SGDLS, CDR2 YYNGEE.